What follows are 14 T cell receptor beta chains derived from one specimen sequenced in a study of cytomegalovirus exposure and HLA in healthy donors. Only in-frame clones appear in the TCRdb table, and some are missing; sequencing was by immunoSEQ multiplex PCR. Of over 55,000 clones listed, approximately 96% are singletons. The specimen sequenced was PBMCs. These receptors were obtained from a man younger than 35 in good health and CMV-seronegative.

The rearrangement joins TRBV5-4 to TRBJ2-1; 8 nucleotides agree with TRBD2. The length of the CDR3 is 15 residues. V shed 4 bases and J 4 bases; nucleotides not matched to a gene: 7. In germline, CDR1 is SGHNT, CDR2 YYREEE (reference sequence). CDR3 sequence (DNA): TGTGCCAGCAGCGCACTAGCGGCGCCTTACAATGAGCAGTTCTTC. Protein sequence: CASSALAAPYNEQFF.

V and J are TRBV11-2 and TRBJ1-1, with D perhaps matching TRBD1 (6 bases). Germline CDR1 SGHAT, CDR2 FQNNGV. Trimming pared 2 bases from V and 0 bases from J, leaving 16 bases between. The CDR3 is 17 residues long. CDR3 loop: CASSLRGEGRMNTEAFF. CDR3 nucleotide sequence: TGTGCCAGCAGCTTAAGGGGGGAGGGCAGGATGAACACTGAAGCTTTCTTT.

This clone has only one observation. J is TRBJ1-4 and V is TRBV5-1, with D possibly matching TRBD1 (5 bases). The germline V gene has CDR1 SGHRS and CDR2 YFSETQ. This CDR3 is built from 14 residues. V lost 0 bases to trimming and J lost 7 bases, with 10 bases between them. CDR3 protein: CASSLGQGGEKLFF. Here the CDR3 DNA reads TGCGCCAGCAGCTTGGGCCAGGGCGGTGAAAAACTGTTTTTT.

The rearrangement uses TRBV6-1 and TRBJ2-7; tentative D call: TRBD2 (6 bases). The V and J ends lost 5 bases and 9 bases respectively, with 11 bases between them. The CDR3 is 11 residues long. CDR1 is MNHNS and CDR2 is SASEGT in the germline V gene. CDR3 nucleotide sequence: TGTGCCAGCAGTATCCAGGGAGGGCAGTACTTC. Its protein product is CASSIQGGQYF.

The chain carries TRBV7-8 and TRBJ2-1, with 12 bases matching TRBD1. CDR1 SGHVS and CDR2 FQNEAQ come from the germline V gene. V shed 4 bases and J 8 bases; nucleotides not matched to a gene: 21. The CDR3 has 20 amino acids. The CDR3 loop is CASSWDRGRPRGSPSDEQFF. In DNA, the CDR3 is TGTGCCAGCAGCTGGGACAGGGGGCGCCCCCGGGGGAGCCCCTCCGATGAGCAGTTCTTC.

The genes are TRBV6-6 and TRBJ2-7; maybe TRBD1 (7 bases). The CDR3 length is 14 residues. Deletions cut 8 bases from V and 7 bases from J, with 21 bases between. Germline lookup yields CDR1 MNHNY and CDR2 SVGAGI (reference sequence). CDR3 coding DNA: TGTGCCAGCCGGGTTGGCAGGGGGGTCCGGGAGCAGTACTTC. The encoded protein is CASRVGRGVREQYF.

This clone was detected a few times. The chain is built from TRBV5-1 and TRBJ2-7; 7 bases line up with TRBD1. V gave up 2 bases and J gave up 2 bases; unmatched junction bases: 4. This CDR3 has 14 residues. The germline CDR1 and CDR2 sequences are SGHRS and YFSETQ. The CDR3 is CASSFGTEPYEQYF. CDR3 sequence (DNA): TGCGCCAGCAGCTTCGGGACAGAGCCCTACGAGCAGTACTTC.

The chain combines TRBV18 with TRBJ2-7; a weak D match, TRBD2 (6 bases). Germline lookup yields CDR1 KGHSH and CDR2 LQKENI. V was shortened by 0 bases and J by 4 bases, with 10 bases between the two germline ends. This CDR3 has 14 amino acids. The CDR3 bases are TGTGCCAGCTCACCACCGGGAGGTTCGTACGAGCAGTACTTC. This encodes CASSPPGGSYEQYF.

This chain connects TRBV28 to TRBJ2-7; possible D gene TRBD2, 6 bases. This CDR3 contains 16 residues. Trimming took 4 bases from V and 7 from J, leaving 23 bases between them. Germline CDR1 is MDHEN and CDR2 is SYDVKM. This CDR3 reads CASSSVPPPSGLEQYF. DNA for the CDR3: TGTGCCAGCAGTTCCGTTCCCCCTCCCAGCGGGCTAGAGCAGTACTTC.

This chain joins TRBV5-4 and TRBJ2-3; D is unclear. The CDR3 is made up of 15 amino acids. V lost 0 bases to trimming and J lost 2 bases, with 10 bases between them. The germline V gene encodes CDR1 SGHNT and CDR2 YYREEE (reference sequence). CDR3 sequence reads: CASSLGLFNTDTQYF. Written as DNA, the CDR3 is TGTGCCAGCAGCTTGGGACTTTTCAACACAGATACGCAGTATTTT.

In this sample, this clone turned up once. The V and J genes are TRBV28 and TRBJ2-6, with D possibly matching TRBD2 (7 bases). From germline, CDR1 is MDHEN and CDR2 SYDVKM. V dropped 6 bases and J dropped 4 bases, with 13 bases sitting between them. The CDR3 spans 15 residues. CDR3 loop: CASRSGGSGANVLTF. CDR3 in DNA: TGTGCCAGCAGATCGGGGGGCTCGGGGGCCAACGTCCTGACTTTC. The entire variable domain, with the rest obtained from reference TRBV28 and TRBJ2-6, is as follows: DVKVTQSSRYLVKRTGEKVFLECVQDMDHENMFWYRQDPGLGLRLIYFSYDVKMKEKGDIPEGYSVSREKKERFSLILESASTNQTSMYLCASRSGGSGANVLTFGAGSRLTVL.

The CDR3 region has the DNA TGTGCCAGCAGTTCGTTTGGCAATCAGCCCCAGCATTTT. This translates into CASSSFGNQPQHF. The V gene is TRBV27, the J gene TRBJ1-5; D is unresolved. V lost 4 bases to trimming and J lost 2 bases, with 6 bases between them. The CDR3 loop spans 13 amino acids. CDR1 and CDR2 from the germline V gene are MNHEY and SMNVEV (reference sequence).

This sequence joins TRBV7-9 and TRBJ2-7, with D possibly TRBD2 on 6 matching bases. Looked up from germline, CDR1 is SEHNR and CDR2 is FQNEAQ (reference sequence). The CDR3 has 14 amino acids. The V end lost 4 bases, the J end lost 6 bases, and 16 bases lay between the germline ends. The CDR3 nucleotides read TGTGCCAGCAGCTCGCTCACCGGGGGAGGCGAGCAGTACTTC. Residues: CASSSLTGGGEQYF. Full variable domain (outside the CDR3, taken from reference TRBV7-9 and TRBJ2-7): DTGVSQNPRHKITKRGQNVTFRCDPISEHNRLYWYRQTLGQGPEFLTYFQNEAQLEKSRLLSDRFSAERPKGSFSTLEIQRTEQGDSAMYLCASSSLTGGGEQYFGPGTRLTVT.

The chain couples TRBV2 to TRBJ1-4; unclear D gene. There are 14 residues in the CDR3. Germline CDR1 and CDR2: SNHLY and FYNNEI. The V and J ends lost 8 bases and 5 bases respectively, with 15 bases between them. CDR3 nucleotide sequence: TGTGCCAGCGTAATATCGTATTCGAATGAAAAACTGTTTTTT. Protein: CASVISYSNEKLFF.